The rows below give T cell receptor beta chains drawn from one sample of a study of blood T cells in healthy people across ages. MiXCR was run by TCRdb on the 5' RACE reads, yielding one entry per CDR3 protein. The sample has around 1,000,000 distinct CDR3 sequences; 20% to 25% are singletons. The data also belong to a second study, concerning T cells of mothers and their children.

The material sequenced was blood. These receptors were collected from a girl aged 2-10 years in good health. Both conserved end residues are part of each CDR3. A D gene is named only where the DNA matches it firmly. Only some rows state a clone size, as once, few, many or a class for expanded clones.

len,abundance,d_gene,j_gene,v_gene,CDR3nt,CDR3aa
13,few,TRBD1,TRBJ2-1,TRBV19,TGTGCCAGTAGTATGACAGGGGGCTTTGAGCAGTTCTTC,CASSMTGGFEQFF
13,-,-,TRBJ2-6,TRBV29-1,TGCAGCGTTGGAAGCTCCGGGGCCAACGTCCTGACTTTC,CSVGSSGANVLTF
14,few,TRBD1,TRBJ2-1,TRBV20-1,TGCAGTGCTCGGACAGGGGGCGCAGGAAATGAGCAGTTCTTC,CSARTGGAGNEQFF
14,-,TRBD1,TRBJ1-2,TRBV7-2,TGTGCCAGCAGCTTAGCCCGGGACAGGGGTGGCTACACCTTC,CASSLARDRGGYTF
15,-,TRBD1,TRBJ1-1,TRBV14,TGTGCCAGCAGAGGAACAGGGGGCGTCGACATTGAAGCTTTCTTT,CASRGTGGVDIEAFF
19,few,-,TRBJ2-6,TRBV25-1,TGTGCCAGCAGTGAATATTTTGTACAGGCTCCTTCTGGGGCCAACGTCCTGACTTTC,CASSEYFVQAPSGANVLTF
15,few,TRBD1,TRBJ2-7,TRBV29-1,TGCAGCGTTGAAGAGACCAGGACAGGGGTCTACGAGCAGTACTTC,CSVEETRTGVYEQYF
14,few,TRBD2,TRBJ2-7,TRBV29-1,TGCAGCGTTGAAGCTAGCGGGAAGCCCTACGAGCAGTACTTC,CSVEASGKPYEQYF
15,-,-,TRBJ1-3,TRBV5-1,TGCGCCAGCAGCTTGAACGCCTTCTCTGGAAACACCATATATTTT,CASSLNAFSGNTIYF
16,few,-,TRBJ2-1,TRBV24-1,TGTGCCACCAGCGAACCGGGACAAGGCCTATACAATGAGCAGTTCTTC,CATSEPGQGLYNEQFF
16,-,TRBD2,TRBJ2-7,TRBV12-5,TGTGCTAGTGGTCCCCAGGGACTAGCGGGACCCTACGAGCAGTACTTC,CASGPQGLAGPYEQYF
15,few,-,TRBJ2-7,TRBV7-3,TGTGCCAGCAGCCCCGGAGGGAAAGGGAACGGACCTCAGTACTTC,CASSPGGKGNGPQYF
16,-,TRBD1,TRBJ2-1,TRBV28,TGTGCCAGCAGCCTAAGGGGGACAGGGACCTACAATGAGCAGTTCTTC,CASSLRGTGTYNEQFF
19,-,TRBD2,TRBJ2-2,TRBV6-2/TRBV6-3,TGTGCCAGCACAACGGGGCGGGAGGGCCTGAGGGTCAACACCGGGGAGCTGTTTTTT,CASTTGREGLRVNTGELFF
14,-,-,TRBJ1-3,TRBV13,TGTGCCAGCAATATGGGCGGGCTCGGAAACACCATATATTTT,CASNMGGLGNTIYF
14,-,-,TRBJ2-3,TRBV6-2/TRBV6-3,TGTGCCAGCAGTTGGGGCGGAGACACAGATACGCAGTATTTT,CASSWGGDTDTQYF
17,few,TRBD2,TRBJ2-5,TRBV5-1,TGCGCCAGCAGCTTTTCTAGAAGCGGGGGGAACCAAGAGACCCAGTACTTC,CASSFSRSGGNQETQYF
15,-,TRBD1,TRBJ2-5,TRBV11-2,TGTGCCAGCAGCTCTTCCGACAGGGGAACGGAGACCCAGTACTTC,CASSSSDRGTETQYF
13,-,-,TRBJ2-1,TRBV20-1,TGCAGTGCTAGGATGGGAGTTTACAATGAGCAGTTCTTC,CSARMGVYNEQFF
15,-,-,TRBJ2-5,TRBV7-7,TGTGCTAGCAGCCGCGACGAAGTTTCAGGAGAGACCCAGTACTTC,CASSRDEVSGETQYF
13,-,-,TRBJ2-7,TRBV7-2,TGTGCCAGCAGCTTTAACAGGGATGGCGAGCAGTACTTC,CASSFNRDGEQYF
12,-,-,TRBJ2-7,TRBV7-9,TGTGCCAGCAGCTTAAGACAGGACGAGCAGTACTTC,CASSLRQDEQYF
15,-,TRBD2,TRBJ2-2,TRBV12-3/TRBV12-4,TGTGCCAGCAGTTCTCCTAGCGGGAGATCCGGGGAGCTGTTTTTT,CASSSPSGRSGELFF
14,few,-,TRBJ2-1,TRBV20-1,TGCAGTGCCATACCGATAGCGTCCTACAATGAGCAGTTCTTC,CSAIPIASYNEQFF
13,-,-,TRBJ2-3,TRBV29-1,TGCAGCGTTGAAGGAGCGAGCACAGATACGCAGTATTTT,CSVEGASTDTQYF
13,-,TRBD2,TRBJ2-1,TRBV10-3,TGTGCCATCAAGGCTAGCGGGGAGGGTGAGCAGTTCTTC,CAIKASGEGEQFF
12,few,-,TRBJ2-5,TRBV6-2/TRBV6-3,TGTGCCAGCTCAAGAGATAGTCAGACCCAGTACTTC,CASSRDSQTQYF
14,few,-,TRBJ1-1,TRBV7-2,TGTGCCAGCAGCTCTGGGGGGCGCGACACTGAAGCTTTCTTT,CASSSGGRDTEAFF
13,-,-,TRBJ1-4,TRBV27,TGTGCCAGCAGCAATAGGGTGGGTGAAAAACTGTTTTTT,CASSNRVGEKLFF
14,many,-,TRBJ2-7,TRBV7-9,TGTGCCAGCAGCTTAGACGGGGGAATCTACGAGCAGTACTTC,CASSLDGGIYEQYF
16,few,-,TRBJ2-3,TRBV10-2,TGCGCCAGCACCTCTAGTGGGGGCGACACCACAGATACGCAGTATTTT,CASTSSGGDTTDTQYF
14,few,-,TRBJ1-1,TRBV3-1,TGTGCCAGCAGCCAAGAACACTTGAACACTGAAGCTTTCTTT,CASSQEHLNTEAFF
15,few,-,TRBJ1-2,TRBV14,TGTGCCAGCAGCCATGGTGTTCGGGGAAACTATGGCTACACCTTC,CASSHGVRGNYGYTF
14,few,-,TRBJ1-3,TRBV7-9,TGTGCCAGCACCAAGGACAGCTCTGGAAACACCATATATTTT,CASTKDSSGNTIYF
16,few,TRBD2,TRBJ2-1,TRBV11-2,TGTGCCAGCGGGGCTAGCGGGAGAATTGGGGCGGATGAGCAGTTCTTC,CASGASGRIGADEQFF